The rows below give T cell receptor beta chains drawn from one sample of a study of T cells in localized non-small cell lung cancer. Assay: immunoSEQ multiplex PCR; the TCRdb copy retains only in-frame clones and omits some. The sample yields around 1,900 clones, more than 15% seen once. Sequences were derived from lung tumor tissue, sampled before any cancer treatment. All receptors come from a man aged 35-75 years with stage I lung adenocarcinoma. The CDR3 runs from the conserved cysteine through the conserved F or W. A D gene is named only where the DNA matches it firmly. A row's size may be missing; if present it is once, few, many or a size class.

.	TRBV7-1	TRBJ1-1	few	TGTGCCAGCAGTCTTTTCACGGACACTGAAGCTTTCTTT	CASSLFTDTEAFF
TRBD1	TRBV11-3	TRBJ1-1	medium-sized	TGTGCCAGCACCTCAGGGCTCAGGGGGTCCACTGAAGCTTTCTTT	CASTSGLRGSTEAFF
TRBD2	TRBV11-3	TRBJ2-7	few	TGTGCCAGCAGCTCTCTAGCGGGAGCGGGGTCGAGAGAGCAGTACTTC	CASSSLAGAGSREQYF
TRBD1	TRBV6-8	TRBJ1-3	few	TGTGCCAGCAGTGGTGGACAGGGATCCTCTGGAAACACCATATATTTT	CASSGGQGSSGNTIYF
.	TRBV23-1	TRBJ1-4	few	TGCGCCAGCAGCTTGAGATCAGCTGAAAAACTGTTTTTT	CASSLRSAEKLFF
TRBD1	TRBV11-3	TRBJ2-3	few	TGTGCCAGCAGCCCCCCCCGTAGGGGGCGGGCAGATACGCAGTATTTT	CASSPPRRGRADTQYF
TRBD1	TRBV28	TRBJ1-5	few	TGTGCCAGCAGTTTAGAGGACAGGGATGGGGAGAGCAATCAGCCCCAGCATTTT	CASSLEDRDGESNQPQHF
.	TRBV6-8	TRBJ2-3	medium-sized	TGTGCCAGCAGTTACGCCCGGAGCGGCTCCCCAGATACGCAGTATTTT	CASSYARSGSPDTQYF
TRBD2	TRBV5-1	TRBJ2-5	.	TGCGCCAGCAGCTTGGCGGCTAGCGGGGGCGTAGAGACCCAGTACTTC	CASSLAASGGVETQYF
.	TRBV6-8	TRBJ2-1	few	TGTGCCAGCAGTGAGGCGGGTTCCTACAATGAGCAGTTCTTC	CASSEAGSYNEQFF
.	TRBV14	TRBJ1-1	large	TGTGCCAGCAGCGTCACCGAGATGGCTGAAGCTTTCTTT	CASSVTEMAEAFF
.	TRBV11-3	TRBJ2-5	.	TGTGCCAGCAGCTTAGTACAGGGTGTGGAGACCCAGTACTTC	CASSLVQGVETQYF
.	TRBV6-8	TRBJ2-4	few	TGTGCCAGCAGTGGAACAGGGCTCGGGAACATTCAGTACTTC	CASSGTGLGNIQYF
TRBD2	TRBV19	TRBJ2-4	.	TGTGCCAGTAGTCTGGGACCATCAGGCGGGAGTTCGAACATTCAGTACTTC	CASSLGPSGGSSNIQYF
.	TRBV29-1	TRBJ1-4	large	TGCAGCGTTGCAGTTGCCCCCGCGGGTGAAAAACTGTTTTTT	CSVAVAPAGEKLFF
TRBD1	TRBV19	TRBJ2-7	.	TGTGCCAGTAGTATTCTGGGACAGGGGAATCGCGAGCAGTACTTC	CASSILGQGNREQYF
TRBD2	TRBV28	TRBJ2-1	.	TGTGCCAGCAGAGCGGGAGCCCCCGAGAGCTCCTACAATGAGCAGTTCTTC	CASRAGAPESSYNEQFF
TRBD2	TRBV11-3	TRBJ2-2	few	TGTGCCAGCAGCCCTAGGACTAGAACGAACACCGGGGAGCTGTTTTTT	CASSPRTRTNTGELFF
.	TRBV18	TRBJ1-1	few	TGTGCCAGCTCTTCTAATGAATGGGGGTACACTGAAGCTTTCTTT	CASSSNEWGYTEAFF
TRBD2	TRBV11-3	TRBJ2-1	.	TGTGCCAGCAGCCTGTTGGGACTAGTTATCGATGAGCAGTTCTTC	CASSLLGLVIDEQFF
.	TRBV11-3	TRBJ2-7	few	TGTGCCAGCAGCGCCCGTGGGGACTCAGCCTCCTACGAGCAGTACTTC	CASSARGDSASYEQYF
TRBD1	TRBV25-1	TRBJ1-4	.	TGTGCCAGCAGTGAATTGATAGAGGGGGCGAGAGGAGAAAAACTGTTTTTT	CASSELIEGARGEKLFF